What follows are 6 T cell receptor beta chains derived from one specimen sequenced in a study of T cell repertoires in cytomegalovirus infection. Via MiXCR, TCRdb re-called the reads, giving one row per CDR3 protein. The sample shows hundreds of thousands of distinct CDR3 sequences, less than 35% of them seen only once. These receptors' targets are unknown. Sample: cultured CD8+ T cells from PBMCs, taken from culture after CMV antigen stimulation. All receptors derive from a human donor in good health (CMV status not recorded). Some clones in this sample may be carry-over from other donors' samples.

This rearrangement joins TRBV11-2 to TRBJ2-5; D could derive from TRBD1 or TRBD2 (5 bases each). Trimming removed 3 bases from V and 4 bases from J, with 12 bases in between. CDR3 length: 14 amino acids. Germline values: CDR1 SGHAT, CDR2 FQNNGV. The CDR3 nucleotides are TGTGCCAGCAGCTTTAACGGGGCGGGAGAGACCCAGTACTTC. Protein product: CASSFNGAGETQYF. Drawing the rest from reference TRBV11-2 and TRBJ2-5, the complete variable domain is EAGVAQSPRYKIIEKRQSVAFWCNPISGHATLYWYQQILGQGPKLLIQFQNNGVVDDSQLPKDRFSAERLKGVDSTLKIQPAKLEDSAVYLCASSFNGAGETQYFGPGTRLLVL.

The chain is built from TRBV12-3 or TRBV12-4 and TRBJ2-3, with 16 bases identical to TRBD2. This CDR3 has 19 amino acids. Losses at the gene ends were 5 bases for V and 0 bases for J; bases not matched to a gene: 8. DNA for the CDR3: TGTGCCAGCAGTCTGGGGACTAGCGGGGGGGTTACTAGCACAGATACGCAGTATTTT. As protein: CASSLGTSGGVTSTDTQYF.

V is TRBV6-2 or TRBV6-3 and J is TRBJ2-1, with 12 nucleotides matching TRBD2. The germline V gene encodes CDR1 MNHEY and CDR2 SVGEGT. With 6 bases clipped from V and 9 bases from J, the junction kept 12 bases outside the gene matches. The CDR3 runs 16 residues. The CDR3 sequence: CASSSPLAGGPIEQFF. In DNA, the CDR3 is TGTGCCAGCAGCTCTCCTCTAGCGGGGGGGCCAATTGAGCAGTTCTTC.

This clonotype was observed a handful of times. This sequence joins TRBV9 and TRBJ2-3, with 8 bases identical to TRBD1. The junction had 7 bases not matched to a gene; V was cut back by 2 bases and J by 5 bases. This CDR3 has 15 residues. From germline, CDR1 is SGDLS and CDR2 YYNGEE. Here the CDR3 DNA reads TGTGCCAGCAGCGTGAGACAGGGGATCGAAGATACGCAGTATTTT. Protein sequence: CASSVRQGIEDTQYF.

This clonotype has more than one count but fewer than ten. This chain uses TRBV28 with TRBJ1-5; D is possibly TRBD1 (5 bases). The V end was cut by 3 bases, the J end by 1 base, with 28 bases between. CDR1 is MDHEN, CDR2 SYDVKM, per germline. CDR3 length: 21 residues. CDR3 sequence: CASSFPTFRDSGSGSNQPQHF. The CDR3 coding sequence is TGTGCCAGCAGTTTCCCCACCTTCAGGGATTCGGGCTCAGGGAGCAATCAGCCCCAGCATTTT.

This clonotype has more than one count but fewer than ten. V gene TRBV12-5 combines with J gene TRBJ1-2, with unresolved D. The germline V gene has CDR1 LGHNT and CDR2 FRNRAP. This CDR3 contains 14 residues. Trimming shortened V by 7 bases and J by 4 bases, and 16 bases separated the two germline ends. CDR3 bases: TGTGCTAGTGCCCCGTCGAACCCAGTCTATGGCTACACCTTC. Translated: CASAPSNPVYGYTF. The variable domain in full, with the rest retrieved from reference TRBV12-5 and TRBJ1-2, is DARVTQTPRHKVTEMGQEVTMRCQPILGHNTVFWYRQTMMQGLELLAYFRNRAPLDDSGMPKDRFSAEMPDATLATLKIQPSEPRDSAVYFCASAPSNPVYGYTFGSGTRLTVV.